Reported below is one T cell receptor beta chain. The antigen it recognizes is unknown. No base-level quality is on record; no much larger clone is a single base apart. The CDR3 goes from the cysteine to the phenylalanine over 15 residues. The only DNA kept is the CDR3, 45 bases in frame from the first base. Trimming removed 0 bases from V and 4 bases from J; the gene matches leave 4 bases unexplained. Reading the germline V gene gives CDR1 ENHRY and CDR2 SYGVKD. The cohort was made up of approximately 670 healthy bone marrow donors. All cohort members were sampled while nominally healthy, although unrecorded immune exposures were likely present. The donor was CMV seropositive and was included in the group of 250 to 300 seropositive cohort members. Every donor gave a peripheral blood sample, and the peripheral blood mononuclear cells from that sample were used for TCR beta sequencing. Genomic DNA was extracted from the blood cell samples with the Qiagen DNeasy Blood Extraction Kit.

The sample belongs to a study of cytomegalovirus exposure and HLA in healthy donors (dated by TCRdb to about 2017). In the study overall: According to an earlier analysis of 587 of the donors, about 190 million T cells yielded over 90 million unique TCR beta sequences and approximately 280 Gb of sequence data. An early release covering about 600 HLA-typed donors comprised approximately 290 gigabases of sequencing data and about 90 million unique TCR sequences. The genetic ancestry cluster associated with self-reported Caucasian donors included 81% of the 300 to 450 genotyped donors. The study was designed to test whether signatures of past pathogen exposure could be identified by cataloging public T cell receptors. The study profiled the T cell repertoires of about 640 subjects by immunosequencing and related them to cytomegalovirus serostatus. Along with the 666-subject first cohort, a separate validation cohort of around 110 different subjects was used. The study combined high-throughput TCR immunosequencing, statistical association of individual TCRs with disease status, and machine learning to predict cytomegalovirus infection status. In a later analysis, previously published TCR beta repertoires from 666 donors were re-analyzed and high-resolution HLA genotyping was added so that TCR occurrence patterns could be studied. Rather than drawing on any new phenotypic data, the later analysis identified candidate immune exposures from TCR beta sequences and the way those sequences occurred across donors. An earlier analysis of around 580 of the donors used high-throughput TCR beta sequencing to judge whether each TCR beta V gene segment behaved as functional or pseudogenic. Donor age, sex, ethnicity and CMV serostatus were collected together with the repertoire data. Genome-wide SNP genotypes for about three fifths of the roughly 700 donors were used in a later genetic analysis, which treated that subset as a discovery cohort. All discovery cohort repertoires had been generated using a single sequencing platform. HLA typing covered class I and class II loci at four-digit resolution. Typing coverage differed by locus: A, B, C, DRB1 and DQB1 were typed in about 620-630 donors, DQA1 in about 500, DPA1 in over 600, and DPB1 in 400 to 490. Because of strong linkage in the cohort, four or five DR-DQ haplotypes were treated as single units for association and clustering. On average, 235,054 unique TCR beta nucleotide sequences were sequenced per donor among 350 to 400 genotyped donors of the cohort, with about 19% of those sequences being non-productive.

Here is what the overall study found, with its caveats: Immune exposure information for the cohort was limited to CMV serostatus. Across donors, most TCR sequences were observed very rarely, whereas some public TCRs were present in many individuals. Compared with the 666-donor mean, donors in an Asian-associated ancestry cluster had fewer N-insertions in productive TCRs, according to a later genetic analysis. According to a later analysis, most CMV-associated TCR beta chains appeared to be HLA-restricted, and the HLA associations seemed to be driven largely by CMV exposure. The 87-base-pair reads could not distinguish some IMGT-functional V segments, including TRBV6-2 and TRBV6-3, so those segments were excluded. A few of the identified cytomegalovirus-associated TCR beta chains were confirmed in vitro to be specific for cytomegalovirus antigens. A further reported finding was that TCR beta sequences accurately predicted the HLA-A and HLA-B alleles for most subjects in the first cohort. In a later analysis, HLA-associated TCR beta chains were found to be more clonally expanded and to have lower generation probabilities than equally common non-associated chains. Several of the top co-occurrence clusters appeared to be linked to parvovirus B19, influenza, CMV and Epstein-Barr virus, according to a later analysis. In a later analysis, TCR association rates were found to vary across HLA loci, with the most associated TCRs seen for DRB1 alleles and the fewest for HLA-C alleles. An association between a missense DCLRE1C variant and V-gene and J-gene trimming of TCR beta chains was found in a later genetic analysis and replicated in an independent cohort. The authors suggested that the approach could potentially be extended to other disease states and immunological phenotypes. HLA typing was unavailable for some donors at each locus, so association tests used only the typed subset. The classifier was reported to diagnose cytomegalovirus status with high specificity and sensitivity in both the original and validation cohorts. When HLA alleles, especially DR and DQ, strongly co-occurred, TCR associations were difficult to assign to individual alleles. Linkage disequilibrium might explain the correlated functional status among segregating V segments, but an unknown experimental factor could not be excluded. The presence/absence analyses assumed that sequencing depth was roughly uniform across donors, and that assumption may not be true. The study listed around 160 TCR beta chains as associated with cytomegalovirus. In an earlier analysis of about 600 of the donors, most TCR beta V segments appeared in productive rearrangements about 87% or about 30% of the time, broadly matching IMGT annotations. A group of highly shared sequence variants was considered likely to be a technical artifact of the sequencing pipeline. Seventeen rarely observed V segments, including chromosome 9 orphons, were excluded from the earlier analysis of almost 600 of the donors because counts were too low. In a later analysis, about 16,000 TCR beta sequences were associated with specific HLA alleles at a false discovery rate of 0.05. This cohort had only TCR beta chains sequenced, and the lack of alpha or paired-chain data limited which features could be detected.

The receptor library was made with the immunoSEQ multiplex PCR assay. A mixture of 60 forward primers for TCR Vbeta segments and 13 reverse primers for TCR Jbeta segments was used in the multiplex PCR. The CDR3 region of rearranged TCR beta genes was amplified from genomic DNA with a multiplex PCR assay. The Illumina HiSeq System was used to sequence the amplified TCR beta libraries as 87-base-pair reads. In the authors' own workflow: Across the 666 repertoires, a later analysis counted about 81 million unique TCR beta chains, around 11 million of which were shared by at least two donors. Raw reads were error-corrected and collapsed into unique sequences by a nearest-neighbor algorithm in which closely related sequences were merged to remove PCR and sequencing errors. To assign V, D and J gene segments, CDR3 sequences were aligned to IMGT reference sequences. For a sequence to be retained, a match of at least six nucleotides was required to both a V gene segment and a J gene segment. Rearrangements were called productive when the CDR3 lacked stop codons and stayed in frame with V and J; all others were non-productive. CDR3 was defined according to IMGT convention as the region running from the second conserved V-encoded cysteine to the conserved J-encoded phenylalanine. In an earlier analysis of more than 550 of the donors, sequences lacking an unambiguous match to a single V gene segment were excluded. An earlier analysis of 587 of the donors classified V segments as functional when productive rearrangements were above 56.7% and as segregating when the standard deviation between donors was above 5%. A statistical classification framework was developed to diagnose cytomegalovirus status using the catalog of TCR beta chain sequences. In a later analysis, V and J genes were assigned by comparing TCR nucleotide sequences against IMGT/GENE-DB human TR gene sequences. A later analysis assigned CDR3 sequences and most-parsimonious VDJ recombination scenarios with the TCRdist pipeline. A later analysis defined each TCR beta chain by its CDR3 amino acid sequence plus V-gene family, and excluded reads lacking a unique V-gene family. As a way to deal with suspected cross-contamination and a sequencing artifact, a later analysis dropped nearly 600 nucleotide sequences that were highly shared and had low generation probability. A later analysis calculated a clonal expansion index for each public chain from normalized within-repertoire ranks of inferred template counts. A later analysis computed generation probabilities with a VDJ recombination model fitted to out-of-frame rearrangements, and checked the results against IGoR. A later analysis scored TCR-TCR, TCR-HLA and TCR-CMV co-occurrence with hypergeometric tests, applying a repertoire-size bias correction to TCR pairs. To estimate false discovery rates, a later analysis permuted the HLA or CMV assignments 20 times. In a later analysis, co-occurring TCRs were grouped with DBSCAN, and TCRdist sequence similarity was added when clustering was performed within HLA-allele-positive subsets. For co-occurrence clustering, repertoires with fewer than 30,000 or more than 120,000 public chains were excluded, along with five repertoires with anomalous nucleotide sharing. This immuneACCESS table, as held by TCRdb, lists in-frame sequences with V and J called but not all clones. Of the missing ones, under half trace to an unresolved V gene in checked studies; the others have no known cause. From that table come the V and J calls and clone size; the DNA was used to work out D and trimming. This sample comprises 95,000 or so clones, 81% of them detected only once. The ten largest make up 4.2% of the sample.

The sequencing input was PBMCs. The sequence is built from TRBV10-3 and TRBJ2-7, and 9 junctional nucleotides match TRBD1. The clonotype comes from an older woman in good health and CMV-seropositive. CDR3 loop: CAISESTGGGYEQYF. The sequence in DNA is TGTGCCATCAGTGAGTCGACAGGGGGTGGATACGAGCAGTACTTC.